Each of the 21 T cell receptor beta chains below was sequenced from the same sample in a study of T cell repertoires in cytomegalovirus infection. Their cognate antigens are unknown. TCRdb passed the reads through MiXCR, listing each CDR3 protein once. The sample records tens of thousands of distinct CDR3 sequences, over 15% being singletons. The sequenced sample was CD8+ T cells from cultured PBMCs, obtained from culture after CMV antigen stimulation. These receptors all come from a human donor in good health (CMV status not recorded). Some clones in this sample may be carry-over from other donors' samples.

The CDR3 DNA sequence: TGTGCCAGCAGCCGAGGGGTTTGGGGGACAGGGAATGTGCGGGTTCCCAGCGAGCAGTACTTC. Encoded protein: CASSRGVWGTGNVRVPSEQYF. V gene TRBV4-2 combines with J gene TRBJ2-7; 9 nucleotides line up with TRBD1. The germline gives CDR1 LGHNA, CDR2 YNFKEQ. Trimming took 4 bases from V and 6 from J; bases not matched to a gene: 28. CDR3 length: 21 amino acids.

V is TRBV20-1 and J is TRBJ2-7; 9 nucleotides match TRBD2. Germline V gene data show CDR1 as DFQATT and CDR2 as SNEGSKA (reference sequence). V shed 0 bases, J shed 6 bases, and the junction held 6 bases outside the gene matches. The CDR3 loop spans 14 amino acids. CDR3 sequence reads: CSARDLAGDGEQYF. CDR3 nucleotides: TGCAGTGCTAGAGATTTAGCGGGGGACGGCGAGCAGTACTTC.

For the CDR3, the DNA is TGTGCCAGCAGCTTATCTGAGGGGAACCCTTACAACACTGAAGCTTTCTTT. Translating it yields CASSLSEGNPYNTEAFF. This chain connects TRBV7-9 to TRBJ1-1; tentative D call: TRBD1 (5 bases). The CDR3 length is 17 residues. Trimming stripped 2 bases from V and 2 bases from J, with 18 bases between. The germline V gene has CDR1 SEHNR and CDR2 FQNEAQ (reference sequence).

The chain carries TRBV9 and TRBJ2-1, with D unresolved. In germline, CDR1 is SGDLS, CDR2 YYNGEE. CDR3 length: 9 residues. Trimming left V 4 bases short and J 12 bases short, with 5 bases between. The chain's CDR3 is CASSPGQFF. The DNA of the CDR3 is TGTGCCAGCAGCCCCGGGCAGTTCTTC.

This clonotype turned up a few times. V and J are TRBV3-1 and TRBJ1-5, with no clear D. CDR3 length equals 15 residues. The ends were cut back, 0 bases at V and 3 bases at J, with 9 bases in the middle. Germline V gene lookup returns CDR1 LGHDT and CDR2 YNNKEL (reference sequence). CDR3 in amino acids: CASSQDSRFNQPQHF. The DNA of the CDR3 is TGTGCCAGCAGCCAAGATAGCAGGTTCAATCAGCCCCAGCATTTT.

This clonotype was counted only a few times. The gene calls are TRBV2 and TRBJ2-1; D possibly corresponds to TRBD2 (5 bases). Trimming cost V 8 bases and J 0 bases, with 8 bases left between them. The CDR3 is 13 amino acids. CDR1 and CDR2 (germline): SNHLY, FYNNEI. The CDR3, as DNA: TGTGCCAGCGGACGGGGCTCCTACAATGAGCAGTTCTTC. Translated, it gives CASGRGSYNEQFF.

This clonotype turned up a few times. This chain connects TRBV15 to TRBJ2-2; no firm D call. The germline V gene has CDR1 LNHNV and CDR2 YYDKDF (reference sequence). The CDR3 covers 13 residues. The V gene lost 3 bases and the J gene lost 3 bases, with 5 bases spanning the gap. The CDR3 DNA reads as TGTGCCACCAGCAGCAGTGACACCGGGGAGCTGTTTTTT. Protein sequence: CATSSSDTGELFF.

This chain joins TRBV7-8 and TRBJ1-5; unclear D gene. CDR3 length equals 16 residues. Deletions cut 4 bases from V and 0 bases from J, with 13 bases between. Germline CDR1 reads SGHVS; CDR2 reads FQNEAQ. CDR3 coding DNA: TGTGCCAGCAGCTCGGGAGAAACATATAGCAATCAGCCCCAGCATTTT. Its translation is CASSSGETYSNQPQHF.

This clonotype was seen only a few times. The rearrangement uses TRBV7-9 and TRBJ1-6; D remains ambiguous. The V end was cut by 4 bases, the J end by 7 bases, with 14 bases between. Germline values: CDR1 SEHNR, CDR2 FQNEAQ (reference sequence). The CDR3 length is 15 residues. The DNA for the CDR3 is TGTGCCAGCAGCTCGGGAGCCCGGAAAAATTCACCCCTCCACTTT. As protein: CASSSGARKNSPLHF.

The chain joins TRBV15 to TRBJ2-1; 8 nucleotides match TRBD1. J gave up 7 bases and V 1 base, and 12 bases lay outside the gene matches. This CDR3 region has 17 residues. CDR1 LNHNV and CDR2 YYDKDF come from the germline V gene (reference sequence). The CDR3 region has the DNA TGTGCCACCAGCAGAGCCCGTGGCGGACAGGGTCGTAATGAGCAGTTCTTC. This codes for CATSRARGGQGRNEQFF.

This chain links TRBV5-6 with TRBJ2-7; 7 bases align to TRBD2. V was pared by 4 bases and J by 1 base, with 11 bases of the junction left unmatched. The CDR3 length is 16 residues. Germline V gene lookup returns CDR1 SGHDT and CDR2 YYEEEE. CDR3: CASSLGPGGFSYEQYF. The CDR3 DNA reads TGTGCCAGCAGCCTAGGCCCGGGAGGATTTTCCTACGAGCAGTACTTC.

This clonotype was counted only a few times. The chain recombines TRBV7-8 with TRBJ2-3; 14 nucleotides agree with TRBD2. V shed 5 bases, J shed 5 bases, and the junction held 6 bases outside the gene matches. Germline loops: CDR1 SGHVS, CDR2 FQNEAQ. The CDR3 loop spans 16 amino acids. CDR3 loop: CASSRGLAGALDTQYF. The CDR3 DNA reads TGTGCCAGCAGCCGGGGACTAGCGGGAGCTTTAGATACGCAGTATTTT.

The chain joins TRBV19 to TRBJ2-1, with D unclear. The CDR3 totals 17 residues. Germline CDR1 reads LNHDA; CDR2 reads SQIVND (reference sequence). Trimming shortened V by 5 bases and J by 0 bases, and 17 bases separated the two germline ends. CDR3 residues: CASSFLERPRSYNEQFF. The DNA for the CDR3 is TGTGCCAGTAGTTTCCTAGAGCGCCCGCGCTCCTACAATGAGCAGTTCTTC.

Comment on this clonotype: This could be a read error, since a much larger clone is one nucleotide away. V gene TRBV12-3 or TRBV12-4 combines with J gene TRBJ2-1; D gene uncertain. The length of the CDR3 is 17 residues. V was pared by 3 bases and J by 1 base, with 16 bases between. This chain's CDR3 is CASSFWAGPSSYNEQFF. CDR3 nucleotide sequence: TGTGCCAGCAGTTTTTGGGCAGGACCTAGTTCCTACAATGAGCAGTTCTTC.

This clonotype turned up a few times. CDR3 loop: CSVYMNTEAFF. The CDR3 nucleotides are TGCAGCGTGTATATGAACACTGAAGCTTTCTTT. This chain links TRBV29-1 with TRBJ1-1; no clear D gene. The CDR3 totals 11 residues. CDR1 and CDR2 from the germline V gene are SQVTM and ANQGSEA. Between the trimmed V and J ends, which lost 6 bases and 0 bases, there was a span of 5 bases.

The table lists this clonotype with many counts. The chain employs TRBV4-1 and TRBJ1-5; D is unresolved. From germline, CDR1 is MGHRA and CDR2 YSYEKL. The CDR3 is made up of 13 amino acids. V dropped 1 base and J dropped 4 bases, with 5 bases sitting between them. CDR3 sequence reads: CASSQVENQPQHF. The CDR3 region has the DNA TGCGCCAGCAGCCAAGTAGAAAATCAGCCCCAGCATTTT.

The rearrangement joins TRBV6-2 or TRBV6-3 to TRBJ1-2; TRBD1 matches at 9 bases. The CDR3 spans 14 residues. Losses at the gene ends were 6 bases for V and 5 bases for J; bases not matched to a gene: 7. The V gene's germline CDR1 is MNHEY and CDR2 SVGEGT. The CDR3 region has the DNA TGTGCCAGCAGCCGGGACAGGGTGGAGTATGGCTACACCTTC. It translates to CASSRDRVEYGYTF.

This clonotype was counted only a few times. The chain links TRBV7-8 to TRBJ2-2, with D hard to call. Per the germline V gene, CDR1 is SGHVS and CDR2 is FQNEAQ. Trimming took off 2 bases at V and 6 bases at J, with 7 bases between the two ends. The length of the CDR3 is 13 residues. This chain's CDR3 is CASSLKVAGELFF. The CDR3 region has the DNA TGTGCCAGCAGCTTAAAAGTGGCCGGGGAGCTGTTTTTT.

The chain couples TRBV6-2 or TRBV6-3 to TRBJ1-5; D not certain. Germline V gene data show CDR1 as MNHEY and CDR2 as SVGEGT. The CDR3 consists of 13 residues. The V end was cut by 2 bases, the J end by 0 bases, with 2 bases between. The CDR3 sequence is CASSYNSNQPQHF. CDR3 in DNA: TGTGCCAGCAGTTACAATAGCAATCAGCCCCAGCATTTT.

The gene calls are TRBV28 and TRBJ1-1, with 8 bases lining up with TRBD1. CDR1 is MDHEN, CDR2 SYDVKM, per germline. There are 14 residues in the CDR3. The V and J ends lost 6 bases and 4 bases, in that order; junction bases with no gene match: 7. The CDR3 region is CASSPDRGLTEAFF. CDR3 in DNA: TGTGCCAGCAGCCCCGACAGGGGCCTCACTGAAGCTTTCTTT.

The genes are TRBV7-8 and TRBJ1-5; a weak D match, TRBD1 (5 bases). The germline V and J ends were trimmed by 1 base and 5 bases, with 6 bases remaining between them. CDR1 is SGHVS, CDR2 FQNEAQ, per germline. CDR3 length equals 13 residues. CDR3 nucleotide sequence: TGTGCCAGCAGCTTAGGGGGGTATCAGCCCCAGCATTTT. Translating it yields CASSLGGYQPQHF.